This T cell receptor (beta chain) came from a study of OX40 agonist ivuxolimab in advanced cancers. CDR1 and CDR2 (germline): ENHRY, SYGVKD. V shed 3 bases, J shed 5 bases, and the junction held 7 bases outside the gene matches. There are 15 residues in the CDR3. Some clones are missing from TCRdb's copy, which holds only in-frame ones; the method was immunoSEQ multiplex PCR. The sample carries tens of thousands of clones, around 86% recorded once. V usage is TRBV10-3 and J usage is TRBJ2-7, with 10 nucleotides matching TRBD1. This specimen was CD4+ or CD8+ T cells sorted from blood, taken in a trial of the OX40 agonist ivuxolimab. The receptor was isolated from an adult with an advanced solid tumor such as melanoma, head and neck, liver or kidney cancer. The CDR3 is CAISEPGQGRDEQYF. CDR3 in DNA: TGTGCCATCAGTGAACCGGGACAGGGGAGGGACGAGCAGTACTTC.